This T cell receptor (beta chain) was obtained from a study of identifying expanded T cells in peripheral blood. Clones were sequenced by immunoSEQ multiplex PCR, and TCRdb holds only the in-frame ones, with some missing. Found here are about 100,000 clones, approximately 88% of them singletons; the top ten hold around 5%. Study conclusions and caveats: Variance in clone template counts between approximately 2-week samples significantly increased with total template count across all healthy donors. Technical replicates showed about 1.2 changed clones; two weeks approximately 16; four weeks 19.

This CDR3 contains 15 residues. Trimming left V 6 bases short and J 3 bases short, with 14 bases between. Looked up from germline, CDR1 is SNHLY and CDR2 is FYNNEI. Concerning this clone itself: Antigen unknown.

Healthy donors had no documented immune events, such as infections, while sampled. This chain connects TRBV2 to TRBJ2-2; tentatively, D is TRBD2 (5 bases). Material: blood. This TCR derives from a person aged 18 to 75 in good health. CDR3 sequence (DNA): TGTGCCAGCAGATTCATGAGGGTAGACACCGGGGAGCTGTTTTTT. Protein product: CASRFMRVDTGELFF.